This T cell receptor beta chain was retrieved from a study of blood T cells in healthy people across ages. V shed 1 base and J shed 6 bases, with 21 bases lying between them. This CDR3 region has 17 residues. The germline CDR1 and CDR2 sequences are MNHEY and SMNVEV (reference sequence). Next came a second PCR, run for about 6 to 12 cycles, which used a sample-barcoded 5' primer along with a J-beta primer mix. Tags on each cDNA molecule came from a template-switch adaptor with 12 random nucleotides. TCRdb analysed the 5' RACE reads with MiXCR anew, one entry per CDR3 protein. This sample yields around 800,000 distinct CDR3 sequences, of which approximately 65% are seen a single time; about 30% belongs to the top ten. As concerns this clonotype: Its antigen remains unknown.

General observations from the study: Unsorted PBMC input precluded a conclusive naive versus antigen-experienced comparison. A roughly linear fall in TCR beta diversity per million T cells was seen with increasing age.

V and J are TRBV27 and TRBJ1-2; D might be TRBD1 (5 bases). The source material was blood. This receptor was identified in a man aged 30 to 45 in good health. The CDR3 sequence is CASSLFRGREGWNGYTF. The DNA for the CDR3 is TGTGCCAGCAGTTTATTTCGGGGCAGGGAAGGGTGGAATGGCTACACCTTC.